This TCR beta chain derives from a study of CD8 T cells in Susac syndrome. When the RNA was reverse transcribed, random hexamers were used with an input of about 0.5 to 1 ug. TCRdb re-analysed the immunoSEQ multiplex PCR reads in MiXCR, keeping a single row per CDR3 protein. In the table there are 150,000 to 200,000 distinct CDR3 sequences, roughly 94% of which are singletons. V dropped 7 bases and J dropped 3 bases, with 12 bases sitting between them. Germline-derived CDR1 and CDR2 are LNHDA and SQIVND (reference sequence). The CDR3 is 13 amino acids. This clonotype was recorded only once. The receptor was derived from a human donor in good health. The sample comprised CD4+ T cells from PBMCs. This chain connects TRBV19 to TRBJ1-2; D is ambiguous. Written as DNA, the CDR3 is TGTGCCAGTACCCCCGGGAAGGACTATGGCTACACCTTC. Its protein is CASTPGKDYGYTF.